The 22 T cell receptor beta chains in this list originate from one sample, sequenced in a study of T cells in severe cutaneous drug reactions. The patients sequenced had a carbamazepine-induced Stevens-Johnson syndrome or toxic epidermal necrolysis reaction. TCR subtype-specific primers in iRepertoire multiplex PCR prepared libraries for bulk and single-cell sequencing. Following a re-call of the multiplex PCR reads, TCRdb has one entry per CDR3 protein and lacks DNA. This listing includes more than 20,000 distinct CDR3 sequences. Sequencing was carried out using PBMCs. These receptors were obtained from a human donor with toxic epidermal necrolysis, a severe cutaneous drug reaction.

This rearrangement joins TRBV15 to TRBJ2-7. The germline gives CDR1 LNHNV, CDR2 YYDKDF (reference sequence). The CDR3 loop spans 14 amino acids. This CDR3 reads CATSRVSYSNEQYF.

The CDR3 loop is CASSFGTNYGYTF. The chain couples TRBV28 to TRBJ1-2; the D call from TCRdb, TRBD1, cannot be confirmed without DNA. The CDR3 has 13 amino acids. Germline CDR1 and CDR2: MDHEN and SYDVKM.

This chain joins TRBV10-3 and TRBJ2-1; the D call of TRBD2 rests on TCRdb alone, since no DNA is present to check it. CDR1 and CDR2 from the germline V gene are ENHRY and SYGVKD. The CDR3 consists of 19 residues. Here the CDR3 reads CAISEPKMALAGRVDEQFF.

This chain uses TRBV5-6 with TRBJ2-1. Germline assignment: CDR1 SGHDT and CDR2 YYEEEE. This CDR3 has 14 residues. This CDR3 is CASSFFNLRNEQFF. The full variable domain, rest sourced from reference TRBV5-6 and TRBJ2-1, is DAGVTQSPTHLIKTRGQQVTLRCSPKSGHDTVSWYQQALGQGPQFIFQYYEEEERQRGNFPDRFSGHQFPNYSSELNVNALLLGDSALYLCASSFFNLRNEQFFGPGTRLTVL.

Measured by frequency, this clonotype is medium-sized (0.01 to 0.1%). The rearrangement joins TRBV29-1 to TRBJ2-3; the TRBD1 assignment by TCRdb is unverifiable without DNA. The CDR3 runs to 12 residues. The germline V gene encodes CDR1 SQVTM and CDR2 ANQGSEA. The CDR3 is CSVQGNTDTQYF.

J is TRBJ2-3 and V is TRBV20-1; there is no DNA to check the TCRdb D call of TRBD2. Germline V gives CDR1 DFQATT, CDR2 SNEGSKA (reference sequence). This CDR3 has 13 residues. Here the CDR3 reads CSARSEGTDTQYF.

This chain uses TRBV15 with TRBJ2-3; with no DNA, the TCRdb D assignment of TRBD1 cannot be verified. The CDR3 totals 17 residues. Germline V lookup: CDR1 LNHNV, CDR2 YYDKDF (reference sequence). CDR3 protein: CATSRDQGTPSTDTQYF.

The chain couples TRBV19 to TRBJ1-2; TCRdb names TRBD1, which stays unverified in the absence of DNA. CDR1 LNHDA and CDR2 SQIVND come from the germline V gene (reference sequence). This CDR3 region has 15 residues. CDR3 loop: CASSRAGQNFYGYTF.

Its frequency marks this clonotype as medium-sized (0.01 to 0.1%). The V and J genes are TRBV30 and TRBJ1-2; no DNA is available, so the TRBD1 call from TCRdb remains unchecked. Germline V gene sequence: CDR1 GTSNPN, CDR2 SVGIG (reference sequence). The CDR3 extends over 13 amino acids. The CDR3 region is CAWRSLDRGGYTF.

CDR3 residues: CASSFGQVYYEQYF. The rearrangement links TRBV7-8 to TRBJ2-7; TCRdb's D gene call, TRBD1, goes unchecked for lack of DNA. Germline assignment: CDR1 SGHVS and CDR2 FQNEAQ. The CDR3 runs to 14 residues.

The chain employs TRBV4-1 and TRBJ1-5. CDR1 MGHRA and CDR2 YSYEKL come from the germline V gene. The CDR3 has 15 residues. The CDR3 sequence is CASSQDGVGNQPQHF.

The J gene is TRBJ2-5, the V gene TRBV4-1; TCRdb proposes TRBD1, but this gene call is untestable without DNA. The CDR3 runs 15 residues. Germline V CDR1 and CDR2: MGHRA, YSYEKL. CDR3 sequence reads: CASSQVLGERETQYF.

The chain is built from TRBV5-1 and TRBJ2-7; with no DNA, the TCRdb D assignment of TRBD1 cannot be verified. The CDR3 is 14 residues long. In germline, CDR1 is SGHRS, CDR2 YFSETQ. This chain's CDR3 is CASSLGDDTYEQYF.

The V gene is TRBV6-1, the J gene TRBJ2-7; the D call of TRBD1 rests on TCRdb alone, since no DNA is present to check it. The germline gives CDR1 MNHNS, CDR2 SASEGT. CDR3 length equals 18 residues. The CDR3 sequence is CASSEARRGTGASYEQYF.

The chain links TRBV4-1 to TRBJ1-2. CDR3 size: 16 residues. Germline loops: CDR1 MGHRA, CDR2 YSYEKL. The chain's CDR3 is CASSQGWGGANYGYTF.

The chain carries TRBV20-1 and TRBJ1-1; checking the TCRdb D call of TRBD1 is not possible without DNA. The germline gives CDR1 DFQATT, CDR2 SNEGSKA (reference sequence). This CDR3 has 16 amino acids. The CDR3 reads CSASNRGGVQDTEAFF.

This chain connects TRBV14 to TRBJ2-7; with no DNA, the TCRdb D assignment of TRBD2 cannot be verified. Germline values: CDR1 SGHDN, CDR2 FVKESK. CDR3 length: 15 amino acids. CDR3: CASSPGLAGVYEQYF. Drawing the rest from reference TRBV14 and TRBJ2-7, the complete variable domain is EAGVTQFPSHSVIEKGQTVTLRCDPISGHDNLYWYRRVMGKEIKFLLHFVKESKQDESGMPNNRFLAERTGGTYSTLKVQPAELEDSGVYFCASSPGLAGVYEQYFGPGTRLTVT.

The V call is TRBV4-2, the J call TRBJ1-5. CDR1 and CDR2 from the germline V gene are LGHNA and YNFKEQ. This CDR3 comprises 17 residues. CDR3 sequence reads: CASSYQRTEYSNQPQHF.

V gene TRBV7-9 combines with J gene TRBJ2-7; there is no DNA to check the TCRdb D call of TRBD2. Germline CDR1 is SEHNR and CDR2 is FQNEAQ (reference sequence). CDR3 length: 14 amino acids. The CDR3 sequence: CASSPGTSSYEQYF. Variable domain in full (rest from reference TRBV7-9 and TRBJ2-7): DTGVSQNPRHKITKRGQNVTFRCDPISEHNRLYWYRQTLGQGPEFLTYFQNEAQLEKSRLLSDRFSAERPKGSFSTLEIQRTEQGDSAMYLCASSPGTSSYEQYFGPGTRLTVT.

The chain couples TRBV29-1 to TRBJ2-1. The length of the CDR3 is 13 residues. Germline CDR1 and CDR2: SQVTM and ANQGSEA. The CDR3 sequence: CSVENIQINEQFF.

This sequence joins TRBV7-8 and TRBJ2-1; TCRdb reports TRBD1, a call that lacks DNA to check it against. CDR3 length: 15 residues. Germline CDR1 reads SGHVS; CDR2 reads FQNEAQ. CDR3 sequence reads: CASSLARQGKNEQFF.

The chain couples TRBV7-9 to TRBJ1-1. The CDR3 sequence is 13 residues long. The germline gives CDR1 SEHNR, CDR2 FQNEAQ (reference sequence). The CDR3 spells CASSSSLRSEAFF.